This TCR beta chain was found in a study of siplizumab effects on memory and regulatory T cells. Sequenced by immunoSEQ multiplex PCR; TCRdb stores in-frame clones only, minus some. Of about 120,000 clones detected, roughly 94% appear once; the ten largest clones hold under 2%. The CDR3 runs to 17 residues. Trimming left V 0 bases short and J 3 bases short, with 17 bases between. In germline, CDR1 is SGHRS, CDR2 YFSETQ. Notes on this clone: The antigen remains unidentified.

Study-wide points: To unstimulated subsets, only a minor fraction of alloreactive clones could be mapped.

This chain connects TRBV5-1 to TRBJ2-3, with D perhaps TRBD1 (6 bases). Sample: non-Treg CD4+ T cells sorted from blood. This receptor was taken from a human donor in good health. CDR3 sequence: CASSLVPRGQGTDTQYF. The CDR3 region has the DNA TGCGCCAGCAGCTTGGTCCCCAGGGGACAAGGGACAGATACGCAGTATTTT.